The clone carrying this T cell receptor beta chain was recorded at least ten times. Its cognate antigen is unknown. This sample stems from a study of early T cells in non-severe SARS-CoV-2 infection. Overall study context: RNA in bulk from unsorted whole blood was sequenced, and chains were unpaired. Findings and caveats of the study: Database matching using VDJdb favored anti-spike CD8 responses, with private and CD4 specificities left missing.

The germline gives CDR1 SGHVS, CDR2 FNYEAQ. This CDR3 has 15 amino acids. V shed 5 bases and J shed 0 bases, with 14 bases lying between them. The protocol attached unique molecular identifiers to individual cDNA molecules. MiXCR, run by TCRdb on the 5' RACE reads, gives a single entry per CDR3 protein. The sample lists 20,000 to 25,000 distinct CDR3 sequences, 4.3% seen once, with approximately 15% in the top ten. This TCR came from an adult who was a healthcare worker with PCR-confirmed SARS-CoV-2 infection or an uninfected control (not recorded which). The chain couples TRBV7-6 to TRBJ2-7; D assignment may be TRBD1 or TRBD2 (6 bases each). Sequencing input: whole blood. CDR3 coding DNA: TGTGCCAGCAGCAGCCTCGGGGGCGCCTCCTACGAGCAGTACTTC. Translated: CASSSLGGASYEQYF.